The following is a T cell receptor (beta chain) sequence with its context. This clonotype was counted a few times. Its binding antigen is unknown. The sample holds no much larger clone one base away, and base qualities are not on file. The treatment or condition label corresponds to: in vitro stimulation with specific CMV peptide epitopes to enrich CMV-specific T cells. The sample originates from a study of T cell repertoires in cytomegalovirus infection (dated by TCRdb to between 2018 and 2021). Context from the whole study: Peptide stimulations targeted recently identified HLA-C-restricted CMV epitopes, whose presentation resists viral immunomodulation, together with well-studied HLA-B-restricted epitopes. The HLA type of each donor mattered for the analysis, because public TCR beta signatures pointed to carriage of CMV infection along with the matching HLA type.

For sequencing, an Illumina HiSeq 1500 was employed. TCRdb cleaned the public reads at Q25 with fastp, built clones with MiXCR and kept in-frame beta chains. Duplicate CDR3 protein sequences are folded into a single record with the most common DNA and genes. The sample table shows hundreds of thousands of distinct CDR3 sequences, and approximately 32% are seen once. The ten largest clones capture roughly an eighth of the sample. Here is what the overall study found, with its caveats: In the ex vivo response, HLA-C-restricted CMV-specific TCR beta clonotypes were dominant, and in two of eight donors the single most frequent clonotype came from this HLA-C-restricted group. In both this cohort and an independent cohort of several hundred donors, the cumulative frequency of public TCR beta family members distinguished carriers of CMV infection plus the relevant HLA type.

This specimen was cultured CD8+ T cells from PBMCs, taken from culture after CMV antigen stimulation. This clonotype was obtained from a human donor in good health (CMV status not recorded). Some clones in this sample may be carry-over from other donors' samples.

DNA sequence: TGTGCCAGCAGCTCCCCGACAGAAACAGAGCAGTACGTC. Its protein is CASSSPTETEQYV. The chain joins TRBV7-8 to TRBJ2-7; the D gene is possibly TRBD1, with 5 bases matching. Measured from the cysteine to the valine, the CDR3 is 13 residues long. CDR3 DNA is the only sequence kept; it has 39 bases, read in frame from the first base. CDR1 SGHVS and CDR2 FQNEAQ were looked up in the germline V gene. V was cut back by 4 bases and J by 7 bases, leaving a gap of 14 bases between them.